The 27 T cell receptor beta chains in this list originate from one sample, sequenced in a study of T cells in women clearing cervical HPV infection. The data were produced by immunoSEQ multiplex PCR, yet TCRdb's version contains in-frame clones alone and is incomplete. This table lists 25,000 to 35,000 clones. The specimen sequenced was blood buffy coat. The receptors stem from a woman aged 18 to 75 with a cervical HPV16 infection that either progressed to CIN3+ or cleared (not recorded which).

In regard to this clone: The read falls 3 residues short of the CDR3 end, and the missing part is taken from the germline J gene. The gene calls are TRBV19 and TRBJ1-1; no reliable D call. The CDR3 totals 14 residues. Germline V lookup: CDR1 LNHDA, CDR2 SQIVND (reference sequence). This CDR3 reads CASSSVTNPSEAFF. The sequenced part of the CDR3 DNA is TGTGCCAGTAGTTCGGTGACAAACCCCTCCGAA.

Comment on this clone: The DNA ends 3 residues before the CDR3 does, and the rest of the CDR3 is filled in from the germline J gene. This chain uses TRBV13 with TRBJ2-3; 7 positions agree with TRBD2. Germline loops: CDR1 PRHDT, CDR2 FYEKMQ (reference sequence). Unmatched junction bases numbered 9, after V lost 4 bases and J lost 5 bases. The length of the CDR3 is 15 residues. The part of the CDR3 DNA that was read is TGTGCCAGCAGCTCCAACCGACTAGCTCTAGATACG. This gives the protein CASSSNRLALDT. The full CDR3 is CASSSNRLALDTQYF.

The CDR3 reads CASSYSDSSYEQYF. The part of the CDR3 DNA that was read is TGTGCCAGCAGTTACTCGGACAGTTCCTACGAG. This chain links TRBV6-2 or TRBV6-3 with TRBJ2-7; maybe TRBD1 (6 bases). The DNA ends 3 residues before the CDR3 does, and the rest of the CDR3 is filled in from the germline J gene. Germline V lookup: CDR1 MNHEY, CDR2 SVGEGT. The CDR3 extends over 14 amino acids. V dropped 0 bases and J dropped 1 base, with 7 bases sitting between them.

Concerning this clone: Sequencing ends 3 residues short of the CDR3 end; the germline J gene provides the rest. This chain links TRBV20-1 with TRBJ2-7, with 11 bases matching TRBD2. CDR1 is DFQATT, CDR2 SNEGSKA, per germline (reference sequence). Trimming cost V 6 bases and J 6 bases; bases outside gene matches: 10. CDR3 length: 14 amino acids. CDR3 amino acids: CSATRVAGGREQYF. The sequenced CDR3 bases are TGCAGTGCGACGAGGGTAGCGGGGGGGCGCGAG.

As for this clone: With the read ending 3 residues before the CDR3 end, the germline J gene is used to fill in that end. The chain has TRBV19 and TRBJ1-6; TRBD1 matches at 11 bases. The V and J ends lost 5 bases and 8 bases, in that order; junction bases with no gene match: 5. The CDR3 extends over 15 amino acids. Looked up from germline, CDR1 is LNHDA and CDR2 is SQIVND (reference sequence). CDR3 DNA, as far as it was read: TGTGCCAGTAGTGGGGGACAGGGGGGGTATTCACCC. It codes for CASSGGQGGYSP. The CDR3 in its entirety is CASSGGQGGYSPLHF.

Details on this clone: The read falls 3 residues short of the CDR3 end, and the missing part is taken from the germline J gene. The chain combines TRBV20-1 with TRBJ2-3, with TRBD2 identical over 9 bases. Germline-derived CDR1 and CDR2 are DFQATT and SNEGSKA (reference sequence). Trimming at V came to 5 bases and at J to 4 bases, leaving 10 bases not matched to a gene. The CDR3 has 15 residues. The sequenced part of the CDR3 DNA is TGCAGTGCTCCGTTACTAGCGGGTCGGGCAGATACG. Protein sequence: CSAPLLAGRADT. The CDR3, in full, reads CSAPLLAGRADTQYF.

About this clone itself: The read is 3 residues too short to cover the CDR3 end, so that end is filled in from the germline J gene. V and J are TRBV4-1 and TRBJ2-5, with 11 positions matching TRBD2. This CDR3 is built from 17 residues. J gave up 5 bases and V 5 bases, and 13 bases lay outside the gene matches. CDR1 is MGHRA and CDR2 is YSYEKL in the germline V gene. The covered CDR3 bases are TGCGCCAGCAGCTACACCATTAGCGGGAGGGCCGGGGAGACC. Encoded protein: CASSYTISGRAGET. The full CDR3 reads CASSYTISGRAGETQYF.

The CDR3 region is CASSRQEYYGQYF. CDR3 DNA, as far as it was read: TGTGCCAGCAGCCGACAGGAATACTATGGT. J is TRBJ2-4 and V is TRBV7-9; possibly TRBD1 for D (6 bases). Read coverage stops 3 residues before the CDR3 terminus; the germline J gene supplies the remainder. Per germline, CDR1 SEHNR and CDR2 FQNEAQ (reference sequence). CDR3 size: 13 residues.

Of note for this clone: The CDR3 goes on 3 residues after the read ends, and that part is filled in from the germline J gene. The V and J genes are TRBV20-1 and TRBJ1-5; D ambiguous. The CDR3 loop spans 15 amino acids. Looked up from germline, CDR1 is DFQATT and CDR2 is SNEGSKA (reference sequence). Trimming removed 0 bases from V and 3 bases from J, with 12 bases in between. The CDR3 sequence is CSARELTDPNQPQHF. The sequenced part of the CDR3 DNA is TGCAGTGCTAGAGAGCTTACAGACCCCAATCAGCCC.

The CDR3 spells CSALTPGQGRETQYF. The CDR3 DNA, read in part, is TGCAGTGCTTTGACGCCGGGACAGGGGCGAGAGACC. The chain is built from TRBV20-1 and TRBJ2-5; 10 positions match TRBD1. The CDR3 end is not reached by the read, which stops 3 residues before it; the germline J gene fills it in. The V segment lost 5 bases and the J segment 4 bases; nucleotides outside the gene matches: 10. The CDR3 has 15 amino acids. Germline V lookup: CDR1 DFQATT, CDR2 SNEGSKA (reference sequence).

As for this clone: Read data end 3 residues before the CDR3 end; the end is taken from the germline J gene. The V gene is TRBV7-9, the J gene TRBJ1-2; D is unclear. The CDR3 is 12 residues long. Germline V gene sequence: CDR1 SEHNR, CDR2 FQNEAQ (reference sequence). CDR3 residues: CASSGAGNDYTF. CDR3 bases read: TGTGCCAGCAGCGGTGCGGGCAATGAC.

Remarks on this clone: The read terminates 3 residues before the CDR3 end, so the remaining end is supplied by the germline J gene. This chain links TRBV18 with TRBJ1-1; TRBD1 is a possible D gene (6 bases). This CDR3 spans 12 amino acids. Germline CDR1 and CDR2: KGHSH and LQKENI. CDR3 residues: CASSPVQGEAFF. The part of the CDR3 DNA that was read is TGTGCCAGCTCACCAGTCCAGGGGGAA.

As to this clone: The sequence runs out 3 residues before the end of the CDR3; the remainder is reconstructed from the germline J gene. The chain has TRBV7-6 and TRBJ2-3; perhaps TRBD1 as D (6 bases). CDR1 SGHVS and CDR2 FNYEAQ come from the germline V gene. CDR3 length: 16 amino acids. V dropped 5 bases and J dropped 4 bases, with 19 bases sitting between them. The chain's CDR3 is CASSPNRVTWADTQYF. The DNA read from the CDR3 is TGTGCCAGCAGCCCAAACAGGGTAACCTGGGCAGATACG.

To note about this clone: The observed sequence ends 3 residues before the CDR3 terminus, with the missing tail filled in from the germline J gene. The chain carries TRBV7-2 and TRBJ2-2; perhaps TRBD1 as D (6 bases). Germline-derived CDR1 and CDR2 are SGHTA and FQGNSA. This CDR3 is built from 15 residues. Trimming shortened V by 3 bases and J by 7 bases, and 15 bases separated the two germline ends. CDR3 DNA, as far as it was read: TGTGCCAGCAGCTTTCTACAGGGAAAAAGCGGGGAG. It specifies CASSFLQGKSGE. The CDR3 reads in full as CASSFLQGKSGELFF. Combining the CDR3 with reference TRBV7-2 and TRBJ2-2 gives the whole variable domain GAGVSQSPSNKVTEKGKDVELRCDPISGHTALYWYRQSLGQGLEFLIYFQGNSAPDKSGLPSDRFSAERTGGSVSTLTIQRTQQEDSAVYLCASSFLQGKSGELFFGEGSRLTVL.

As concerns this clone: The read comes to an end 3 residues before the CDR3 does, leaving the germline J gene to fill in the end. The chain joins TRBV19 to TRBJ2-5; TRBD2 matches 7 bases. The CDR3 consists of 12 residues. V trimming: 3 bases; J trimming: 5 bases; junction bases outside the gene matches: 0. Germline-derived CDR1 and CDR2 are LNHDA and SQIVND (reference sequence). CDR3: CASSMRGETQYF. CDR3 DNA, as far as it was read: TGTGCCAGTAGTATGCGGGGGGAGACC.

The part of the CDR3 DNA that was read is TGTGCCAGCAGCCCACTAGCGGGGGGAGATACG. It translates to CASSPLAGGDT. The CDR3 in full is CASSPLAGGDTQYF. V is TRBV7-2 and J is TRBJ2-3; 12 nucleotides line up with TRBD2. From the germline J gene comes the end of the CDR3, since the read stops 3 residues before it. V was clipped by 5 bases and J by 5 bases; unmatched bases: 2. Germline V gene lookup returns CDR1 SGHTA and CDR2 FQGNSA. The CDR3 has 14 amino acids.

For this clone: With the read ending 3 residues before the CDR3 end, the germline J gene is used to fill in that end. V usage is TRBV18 and J usage is TRBJ1-2; 7 nucleotides line up with TRBD1. The CDR3 covers 14 residues. CDR1 KGHSH and CDR2 LQKENI come from the germline V gene. The junction had 0 bases not matched to a gene; V was cut back by 0 bases and J by 2 bases. The CDR3 here is CASSPPGQNYGYTF. The DNA read from the CDR3 is TGTGCCAGCTCACCACCGGGACAGAACTATGGC.

As regards this clone: The read ends 3 residues shy of where the CDR3 ends; the end is completed using the germline J gene. This chain uses TRBV7-2 with TRBJ1-2; D remains unclear. Germline V gene sequence: CDR1 SGHTA, CDR2 FQGNSA. The CDR3 length is 14 residues. Trimming pared 5 bases from V and 3 bases from J, leaving 13 bases between. CDR3 sequence reads: CASSPRGDYYGYTF. The part of the CDR3 DNA that was read is TGTGCCAGCAGCCCACGGGGAGACTACTATGGC. The full variable domain, its missing parts supplied by reference TRBV7-2 and TRBJ1-2, is GAGVSQSPSNKVTEKGKDVELRCDPISGHTALYWYRQSLGQGLEFLIYFQGNSAPDKSGLPSDRFSAERTGGSVSTLTIQRTQQEDSAVYLCASSPRGDYYGYTFGSGTRLTVV.

This clone counts as medium-sized (0.01 to 0.1%) by frequency. Sequencing ends 3 residues short of the CDR3 end; the germline J gene provides the rest. The chain recombines TRBV4-1 with TRBJ2-2; D unclear. Trimming took 6 bases from V and 1 from J, leaving 6 bases between them. CDR3 length equals 13 residues. The germline gives CDR1 MGHRA, CDR2 YSYEKL. CDR3 protein: CASRVGNTGELFF. The covered CDR3 bases are TGCGCCAGCAGGGTCGGGAACACCGGGGAG.

A word on this clone: The read finishes 3 residues shy of the CDR3 end, and the germline J gene is used to complete it. The chain combines TRBV20-1 with TRBJ2-3; 8 positions match TRBD1. The CDR3 length is 13 residues. Germline V lookup: CDR1 DFQATT, CDR2 SNEGSKA (reference sequence). The ends lost 3 bases at V and 6 bases at J; junction bases unmatched: 5. CDR3: CSARTGDLDTQYF. The sequenced CDR3 bases are TGCAGTGCTAGGACAGGGGATTTGGATACG.

As to this clone: The read ends 3 residues shy of where the CDR3 ends; the end is completed using the germline J gene. The chain links TRBV2 to TRBJ1-1, with D possibly being TRBD1 (5 bases). The CDR3 is made up of 14 amino acids. CDR1 is SNHLY, CDR2 FYNNEI, per germline. V shed 6 bases and J shed 0 bases, with 11 bases lying between them. CDR3 DNA, as far as it was read: TGTGCCAGCAGAATCAGGGCCTTGAACACTGAA. Its translation is CASRIRALNTE. The whole CDR3 sequence reads CASRIRALNTEAFF.

The part of the CDR3 DNA that was read is TGTGCCAGCAGTTTACAGGGAGAA. It translates to CASSLQGE. The whole CDR3 reads CASSLQGEAFF. The chain combines TRBV28 with TRBJ1-1; possibly TRBD1 for D (5 bases). Coverage ceases 3 residues before the CDR3 finishes, and the germline J gene fills in the end. The CDR3 covers 11 residues. Germline values: CDR1 MDHEN, CDR2 SYDVKM. The variable domain in full, completed from reference TRBV28 and TRBJ1-1, reads DVKVTQSSRYLVKRTGEKVFLECVQDMDHENMFWYRQDPGLGLRLIYFSYDVKMKEKGDIPEGYSVSREKKERFSLILESASTNQTSMYLCASSLQGEAFFGQGTRLTVV.

Turning to this clone: The CDR3 goes on 3 residues after the read ends, and that part is filled in from the germline J gene. V gene TRBV6-2 or TRBV6-3 combines with J gene TRBJ2-7, with 10 bases matching TRBD2. This CDR3 contains 15 residues. The V gene end was trimmed by 9 bases and the J gene end by 3 bases; junction bases not matched to a gene: 11. Germline V gene data show CDR1 as MNHEY and CDR2 as SVGEGT. Incomplete CDR3 DNA: TGTGCCAGTTCACTCGGGGCTAGCGGGGGCTACGAG. This sequence encodes CASSLGASGGYE. The entire CDR3 reads CASSLGASGGYEQYF.

Comment on this clone: The CDR3 end lies 3 residues beyond the end of the read and is filled in from the germline J gene. The V gene is TRBV30, the J gene TRBJ2-3; D not certain. This CDR3 is built from 15 residues. V lost 2 bases and J 3 bases, leaving 15 bases between the germline ends. The germline gives CDR1 GTSNPN, CDR2 SVGIG (reference sequence). CDR3 bases read: TGTGCCTGGAGTCTGGGTCTAGAGGTAACAGATACG. Translation: CAWSLGLEVTDT. The whole CDR3 is CAWSLGLEVTDTQYF.

Comment on this clone: The CDR3 goes on 3 residues after the read ends, and that part is filled in from the germline J gene. J is TRBJ1-3 and V is TRBV19; D is unresolved. CDR1 is LNHDA and CDR2 is SQIVND in the germline V gene (reference sequence). With 5 bases removed from V and 0 bases from J, the gap between germline ends came to 8 bases. The CDR3 is made up of 14 amino acids. CDR3 DNA, as far as it was read: TGTGCCAGTAGTCACAAGAGCTCTGGAAACACC. It is translated as CASSHKSSGNT. The full-length CDR3 reads as CASSHKSSGNTIYF.

A word on this clone: The CDR3 is cut off 3 residues early in the read; its end comes from the germline J gene. This chain connects TRBV27 to TRBJ1-6, with D tentatively TRBD1 (6 bases). V lost 2 bases and J lost 6, with 14 bases in between. The CDR3 is made up of 16 amino acids. The germline CDR1 and CDR2 sequences are MNHEY and SMNVEV (reference sequence). The CDR3 DNA, read in part, is TGTGCCAGCAGTTTAGGGGGGGCACAACTTAATTCACCC. Encoded protein: CASSLGGAQLNSP. The entire CDR3 reads CASSLGGAQLNSPLHF.

Remarks on this clone: The read comes to an end 3 residues before the CDR3 does, leaving the germline J gene to fill in the end. The genes are TRBV19 and TRBJ1-3; D is unclear. The germline gives CDR1 LNHDA, CDR2 SQIVND (reference sequence). The CDR3 spans 14 residues. Trimming left V 2 bases short and J 4 bases short, with 9 bases between. The CDR3: CASSISVSGNTIYF. The sequenced CDR3 bases are TGTGCCAGTAGTATATCGGTCTCGGGAAACACC.